This T cell receptor (beta chain) comes out of a study of T cells in Graves' hyperthyroidism and ophthalmopathy (dated by TCRdb to the late 2010s). Looking at the study overall: Peripheral blood was sampled at the time of initial diagnosis, prior to any treatment. A discovery cohort of 95 to 100 patients, 43 with Graves' ophthalmopathy and about 58 with stable Graves' hyperthyroidism, was used to find distinguishing TCR V-J signatures. Prospective prediction of ophthalmopathy was tested in an independent validation cohort consisting of 18 hyperthyroidism patients and over 15 patients who later progressed to ophthalmopathy. The roughly 94 discovery patients were randomly split 7:3 into training and test sets. In addition, the study compared T-cell repertoires in thyroid tissue and in blood from a handful of Graves' hyperthyroidism patients. After blood sampling, hyperthyroidism patients were treated with methimazole at a starting dose of 30 mg daily, and ophthalmopathy patients were treated with high-dose intravenous methylprednisolone. According to the paper, TCR Vbeta CDR3 sequencing was carried out on over 130 peripheral blood samples, which came from some 41 ophthalmopathy, about 75 hyperthyroidism and 17 progressor patients. Paper-wide results and their limitations: Most expanded thyroid clonotypes (frequency above 0.001) were also detected in blood, suggesting blood repertoires may reflect thyroid immune responses. Sample size was not statistically predetermined, and investigators were not blinded to group allocation. In cross-validation, a model built on a 13 V-J signature told ophthalmopathy apart from stable hyperthyroidism with approximately 90% sensitivity and roughly 82% specificity, and in testing the same model reached 80%/75%. In validation, the model predicted progression to ophthalmopathy with over 65% sensitivity and around 72% specificity, a median of approximately 6.7 months before onset.

In regard to this clonotype: It has no known antigen specificity. The input lacks base qualities; no much larger clone sits a single base away.

The TCR beta CDR3 regions were amplified from RNA transcripts. For the first round of RT-PCR on the TCR CDR3, the HTBI primer set was used together with the Qiagen OneStep RT-PCR kit. Libraries were constructed in a second round of multiplex PCR, after which size selection and purification were carried out. Libraries were sequenced paired-end with 100 bp reads on an Illumina HiSeq2000. The published analysis was carried out like this. SOAPnuke was used to process the raw data, removing reads that contained adapters or uncalled bases, had a mean Phred below 15, or lacked an exact match to the constant primer or identifier. COPE v1.2.5 was used to merge high-quality paired reads, and clonotypes were defined as unique nucleotide sequences. MiTCR v1.1 was used to align the clonotypes against IMGT TRBV, TRBD and TRBJ reference segments. Only V-J combinations with frequency above 0.0001, covering roughly 99% of repertoires, were analysed. A TCS score was defined as the ratio between F50 (clonal expansion) and ExV (chaos), using BLOSUM62-based TCRdist between CDR3 peptides within each V-J. Welch's t-statistics and random forest reduced roughly 530 V-J features to roughly 13, which were used in a naive Bayes classifier (R e1071). The public reads were reanalyzed by TCRdb: fastp trimming at Q25, MiXCR alignment, in-frame beta chains only. Entries are consolidated by CDR3 protein sequence, retaining the most common genes and DNA. These V and J calls originate from TCRdb's pipeline instead of the authors' own analysis. The sample includes around 600,000 distinct CDR3 sequences, with roughly 15% observed a single time. Roughly an eighth of the sample comes from the top ten.

CDR1 and CDR2 are read off the germline V gene (reference sequence) as MNHEY and SMNVEV. V gives up 6 bases and J gives up 3 bases, and the segment between their germline ends measures 16 bases. The CDR3 starts with the cysteine, ends with the phenylalanine, and has 15 residues. Of all the DNA, just the CDR3 is kept, 45 bases in frame from base 1. Ophthalmopathy patients had moderately to severely active disease, with a Clinical Activity Score of 3 or more, a NOSPECS grade of 4 or more, and a disease duration of less than 3 months. Any patient with an uncontrolled infection, another autoimmune disease, pregnancy or lactation was excluded. Diagnoses were based on clinical symptoms, serum thyroxine and TRAb, thyroid ultrasound and orbital computed tomography. PBMCs were separated from under 12 ml of fresh peripheral blood using Ficoll-Paque density gradient centrifugation. Total RNA was extracted using Trizol reagent, and RNA quality was assessed on an Agilent 2100 Bioanalyzer.

This sequence uses TRBV27 and TRBJ2-3, and the D gene may be TRBD2, 6 bases matching. The clonotype comes from a woman between 45 and 65 years old with Graves' ophthalmopathy. The sample consisted of blood. The CDR3 has the sequence CASSTPGLHTDTQYF. Read as DNA, the sequence is TGTGCCAGCAGCACACCGGGACTTCATACAGATACGCAGTATTTT.